The 27 T cell receptor beta chains listed next were all sequenced from one sample in a study of tumor-infiltrating lymphocytes in localized non-small cell lung cancer. Profiling relied on immunoSEQ multiplex PCR, and the TCRdb table lists in-frame clones only, not all of them. The table includes about 14,000 clones, 60% to 80% detected once. The specimen sequenced was lung tumor tissue. These TCRs come from a human donor with non-small cell lung cancer.

In DNA form, the CDR3 reads TGTGCCAGTCAGTGGCAGGGGGATCAGCCCCAGCATTTT. It yields the protein CASQWQGDQPQHF. The rearrangement joins TRBV19 to TRBJ1-5; 7 nucleotides match TRBD1. This CDR3 spans 13 amino acids. Germline lookup yields CDR1 LNHDA and CDR2 SQIVND (reference sequence). The trim removed 8 bases at V and 5 bases at J, leaving 6 bases unmatched.

This sequence joins TRBV30 and TRBJ1-6; TRBD1 matches 12 bases. Germline V gene data show CDR1 as GTSNPN and CDR2 as SVGIG (reference sequence). The CDR3 length is 14 residues. Germline trimming cut 2 bases from V and 9 bases from J; bases unmatched to any gene: 2. The CDR3 protein is CAWSPGQGASPLHF. CDR3 DNA sequence: TGTGCCTGGAGTCCGGGACAGGGGGCTTCACCCCTCCACTTT.

The chain couples TRBV11-2 to TRBJ1-3; D is uncertain. The V gene's germline CDR1 is SGHAT and CDR2 FQNNGV. Trimming shortened V by 4 bases and J by 3 bases, and 7 bases separated the two germline ends. The CDR3 spans 13 residues. In DNA form, the CDR3 reads TGTGCCAGCAGCTCCGGGAATGGAAACACCATATATTTT. As protein: CASSSGNGNTIYF.

This clone was seen a handful of times. The chain employs TRBV29-1 and TRBJ2-1; no clear D gene. With 6 bases removed from V and 0 bases from J, the gap between germline ends came to 9 bases. The germline V gene has CDR1 SQVTM and CDR2 ANQGSEA. The CDR3 consists of 13 residues. The CDR3 sequence: CSVTTHSYNEQFF. The CDR3 coding sequence is TGCAGCGTAACGACACACTCCTACAATGAGCAGTTCTTC.

This clone occurred a few times. The gene calls are TRBV4-1 and TRBJ2-6; D is unresolved. Germline lookup yields CDR1 MGHRA and CDR2 YSYEKL. V lost 0 bases, J lost 0 bases, and 6 bases lay in between. The CDR3 extends over 16 amino acids. CDR3 nucleotide sequence: TGCGCCAGCAGCCAAGATGAAAGCTCTGGGGCCAACGTCCTGACTTTC. Protein sequence: CASSQDESSGANVLTF.

The rearrangement joins TRBV11-2 to TRBJ1-6, with D maybe TRBD1 (5 bases). V was cut by 0 bases and J by 8 bases, with 8 bases left in between. CDR3 length: 14 amino acids. CDR1 and CDR2 from the germline V gene are SGHAT and FQNNGV. The chain's CDR3 is CASSLDRVHSPLHF. In DNA, the CDR3 is TGTGCCAGCAGCTTAGACAGGGTACATTCACCCCTCCACTTT.

The CDR3, as DNA: TGTGCCAGCAGCTTAGGCCTAGCGGGTGGTAGGGATACGCAGTATTTT. Protein: CASSLGLAGGRDTQYF. The chain carries TRBV11-3 and TRBJ2-3; 8 nucleotides line up with TRBD2. The germline V gene encodes CDR1 SGHNT and CDR2 YENEEA. The V segment lost 1 base and the J segment 6 bases; nucleotides outside the gene matches: 9. This CDR3 comprises 16 residues.

J is TRBJ1-6 and V is TRBV5-1; D is possibly TRBD1 (5 bases). Trimming pared 0 bases from V and 6 bases from J, leaving 7 bases between. The CDR3 runs to 14 residues. Germline-derived CDR1 and CDR2 are SGHRS and YFSETQ. The CDR3 bases are TGCGCCAGCAGCTTGGCAGGGTCTAATTCACCCCTCCACTTT. Protein product: CASSLAGSNSPLHF.

The CDR3 sequence: CASSPDTSGNTIYF. The CDR3 nucleotides read TGTGCCAGCAGTCCTGACACCTCTGGAAACACCATATATTTT. The genes are TRBV7-2 and TRBJ1-3; D not certain. V was trimmed by 6 bases and J by 0 bases, leaving 9 bases between them. The CDR3 contains 14 residues. Germline assignment: CDR1 SGHTA and CDR2 FQGNSA.

The chain links TRBV27 to TRBJ2-1; TRBD2 aligns across 11 bases. This CDR3 spans 17 amino acids. Trimming took 2 bases from V and 6 from J; bases not matched to a gene: 9. Germline loops: CDR1 MNHEY, CDR2 SMNVEV (reference sequence). CDR3 DNA: TGTGCCAGCAGTTTAAGACAGGGACTAGCGGATTTCAATGAGCAGTTCTTC. It specifies CASSLRQGLADFNEQFF.

The chain uses TRBV5-1 and TRBJ1-1; 10 bases are shared with TRBD1. V was pared by 3 bases and J by 2 bases, with 1 base of the junction left unmatched. CDR3 length equals 14 residues. The germline gives CDR1 SGHRS, CDR2 YFSETQ. CDR3 bases: TGCGCCAGCAGCTGGGACAGGGGAAACACTGAAGCTTTCTTT. Its translation: CASSWDRGNTEAFF. The whole variable domain, filled in from reference TRBV5-1 and TRBJ1-1, reads KAGVTQTPRYLIKTRGQQVTLSCSPISGHRSVSWYQQTPGQGLQFLFEYFSETQRNKGNFPGRFSGRQFSNSRSEMNVSTLELGDSALYLCASSWDRGNTEAFFGQGTRLTVV.

V gene TRBV11-2 combines with J gene TRBJ2-1; tentative D call: TRBD2 (6 bases). Germline CDR1 reads SGHAT; CDR2 reads FQNNGV. Between the trimmed V and J ends, which lost 0 bases and 9 bases, there was a span of 9 bases. The CDR3 consists of 13 residues. The CDR3 coding sequence is TGTGCCAGCAGCTTAGATTCGGGAGTTGAGCAGTTCTTC. As protein: CASSLDSGVEQFF. The full variable domain, with the rest looked up from reference TRBV11-2 and TRBJ2-1, is EAGVAQSPRYKIIEKRQSVAFWCNPISGHATLYWYQQILGQGPKLLIQFQNNGVVDDSQLPKDRFSAERLKGVDSTLKIQPAKLEDSAVYLCASSLDSGVEQFFGPGTRLTVL.

The rearrangement links TRBV27 to TRBJ2-1; 10 nucleotides match TRBD2. Germline V gene data show CDR1 as MNHEY and CDR2 as SMNVEV (reference sequence). The CDR3 runs to 16 residues. The V segment lost 4 bases and the J segment 8 bases; nucleotides outside the gene matches: 11. The CDR3 DNA reads as TGTGCCAGCAGTTCCCCCAGCGGGGGGGCTCCTGATGAGCAGTTCTTC. The encoded protein is CASSSPSGGAPDEQFF.

The chain uses TRBV29-1 and TRBJ1-4; no definite D call. The CDR3 sequence is 14 residues long. V lost 2 bases to trimming and J lost 5 bases, with 12 bases between them. The germline V gene has CDR1 SQVTM and CDR2 ANQGSEA. The CDR3 DNA reads TGCAGCGTTGAACGAGGCGGCCAAAATGAAAAACTGTTTTTT. It specifies CSVERGGQNEKLFF.

This clone was detected only once. The chain combines TRBV29-1 with TRBJ2-2; 9 bases agree with TRBD2. The germline CDR1 and CDR2 sequences are SQVTM and ANQGSEA. After removal of 6 bases from V and 6 bases from J, the junction contained 5 bases not matched to a gene. The CDR3 loop spans 13 amino acids. In DNA, the CDR3 is TGCAGCGTCGATAGCGGGGGACCCGGGGAGCTGTTTTTT. It encodes CSVDSGGPGELFF.

This chain uses TRBV28 with TRBJ2-5; D is possibly TRBD1 or TRBD2 (5 bases each). The CDR3 covers 13 residues. The ends were cut back, 9 bases at V and 5 bases at J, with 16 bases in the middle. CDR1 is MDHEN, CDR2 SYDVKM, per germline. The CDR3 protein is CASRDLRRETQYF. In DNA, the CDR3 is TGTGCCAGTCGGGACCTACGACGGGAGACCCAGTACTTC.

This chain links TRBV6-1 with TRBJ2-1; tentatively, D is TRBD2 (5 bases). V was shortened by 4 bases and J by 2 bases, with 9 bases between the two germline ends. The CDR3 sequence is 14 residues long. Germline CDR1 reads MNHNS; CDR2 reads SASEGT. The CDR3 region is CASSAAGTYNEQFF. The CDR3 DNA reads as TGTGCCAGCAGTGCCGCCGGGACCTACAATGAGCAGTTCTTC.

The chain is built from TRBV7-9 and TRBJ2-7; tentative D call: TRBD1 (5 bases). Trimming shortened V by 6 bases and J by 5 bases, and 20 bases separated the two germline ends. The CDR3 is 15 residues long. Germline V gene sequence: CDR1 SEHNR, CDR2 FQNEAQ (reference sequence). The CDR3 DNA reads as TGTGCCAGCAGGATAGATTTCGAAGGGGCCCACGAGCAGTACTTC. Translated, it gives CASRIDFEGAHEQYF.

The genes are TRBV5-1 and TRBJ1-1, with D possibly TRBD1 on 6 matching bases. Trimming pared 3 bases from V and 0 bases from J, leaving 18 bases between. The CDR3 extends over 17 amino acids. CDR1 is SGHRS and CDR2 is YFSETQ in the germline V gene. CDR3 nucleotide sequence: TGCGCCAGCAGCTGGGGTTCGCAGGGGAAGATGAACACTGAAGCTTTCTTT. Its protein product is CASSWGSQGKMNTEAFF. The whole variable domain, filled in from reference TRBV5-1 and TRBJ1-1, reads KAGVTQTPRYLIKTRGQQVTLSCSPISGHRSVSWYQQTPGQGLQFLFEYFSETQRNKGNFPGRFSGRQFSNSRSEMNVSTLELGDSALYLCASSWGSQGKMNTEAFFGQGTRLTVV.

The chain carries TRBV9 and TRBJ2-1, with D unresolved. From germline, CDR1 is SGDLS and CDR2 YYNGEE. V was pared by 0 bases and J by 8 bases, with 18 bases between. The CDR3 contains 16 residues. The DNA of the CDR3 is TGTGCCAGCAGCGTAGGGGGATTGGGAAAAGCCTATGAGCAGTTCTTC. It yields the protein CASSVGGLGKAYEQFF.

This clone was counted a single time. The chain combines TRBV9 with TRBJ1-1; perhaps TRBD1 as D (5 bases). CDR3 length: 14 residues. Germline CDR1 SGDLS, CDR2 YYNGEE. Trimming cost V 0 bases and J 5 bases, with 11 bases left between them. In DNA form, the CDR3 reads TGTGCCAGCAGCGTAGCGGGGGAAGGGACTGAAGCTTTCTTT. Translation gives CASSVAGEGTEAFF.

This chain uses TRBV28 with TRBJ1-2, with D uncertain. The CDR3 has 12 residues. The V end was cut by 5 bases, the J end by 1 base, with 5 bases between. CDR1 MDHEN and CDR2 SYDVKM come from the germline V gene. The CDR3 loop is CASSDRNYGYTF. The CDR3 coding sequence is TGTGCCAGCAGTGACCGTAACTATGGCTACACCTTC.

The chain combines TRBV5-4 with TRBJ1-2; 9 bases line up with TRBD1. Germline V CDR1 and CDR2: SGHNT, YYREEE (reference sequence). With 4 bases clipped from V and 0 bases from J, the junction kept 10 bases outside the gene matches. The CDR3 contains 17 residues. This chain's CDR3 is CASSPPGQGSSNYGYTF. The DNA of the CDR3 is TGTGCCAGCAGCCCACCGGGACAGGGTTCCTCTAACTATGGCTACACCTTC.

The J gene is TRBJ2-1, the V gene TRBV11-3; 11 bases map to TRBD1. This CDR3 is built from 16 residues. CDR1 is SGHNT and CDR2 is YENEEA in the germline V gene. The ends lost 4 bases at V and 7 bases at J; junction bases unmatched: 9. CDR3 in amino acids: CASSSRGQGAGNEQFF. DNA of the CDR3: TGTGCCAGCAGCTCACGAGGACAGGGGGCAGGGAATGAGCAGTTCTTC.

The chain couples TRBV5-1 to TRBJ2-3, with 7 bases that match TRBD2. After removal of 0 bases from V and 4 bases from J, the junction contained 8 bases not matched to a gene. The CDR3 consists of 16 residues. CDR1 and CDR2 (germline): SGHRS, YFSETQ. CDR3 protein: CASSLGQRGAADTQYF. The CDR3 DNA reads as TGCGCCAGCAGCTTGGGGCAGCGGGGTGCGGCAGATACGCAGTATTTT.

The chain has TRBV5-4 and TRBJ2-3, with 10 bases matching TRBD2. Per germline, CDR1 SGHNT and CDR2 YYREEE (reference sequence). The CDR3 runs to 15 residues. V lost 1 base and J lost 6; bases outside the gene matches: 5. CDR3 region: CASSLTSGETDTQYF. DNA for the CDR3: TGTGCCAGCAGCTTGACTAGCGGGGAAACCGATACGCAGTATTTT.

This chain uses TRBV10-1 with TRBJ2-1; 11 nucleotides match TRBD1. This CDR3 comprises 15 residues. The germline V gene has CDR1 WNHNN and CDR2 SYGVQD (reference sequence). J was trimmed by 5 bases and V by 6 bases; bases with no gene match: 6. The CDR3 is CASSGGQGGHNEQFF. In nucleotides, the CDR3 is TGCGCCAGCAGCGGGGGACAGGGGGGCCACAATGAGCAGTTCTTC.